This record looks at one TCR beta chain sequence and its context. TCRdb's table, derived via immunoSEQ multiplex PCR, lists solely in-frame clones and lacks some. This sample has about 74,000 clones, with roughly 94% found just once. These data belong to a study of cytomegalovirus exposure and HLA in healthy donors. The source is a man between 18 and 35 years old in good health and CMV-seropositive. Sequencing used PBMCs.

The CDR3 DNA sequence: TGTGCCAGTTCCTCTAGCGGGAGCCCGGCGGCGGATACGCAGTATTTT. Its translation is CASSSSGSPAADTQYF. The rearrangement uses TRBV19 and TRBJ2-3; 10 positions agree with TRBD2. Germline V lookup: CDR1 LNHDA, CDR2 SQIVND (reference sequence). V lost 8 bases to trimming and J lost 6 bases; unmatched junction nucleotides: 14. There are 16 residues in the CDR3.